This TCR beta chain was profiled in a study of T cell changes during pregnancy in multiple sclerosis. Using immunoSEQ multiplex PCR, the repertoire was profiled, and TCRdb retains in-frame clones only, with some absent. Here the sample spans approximately 22,000 clones, over 80% being singletons. This CDR3 is 13 amino acids long. The germline V gene encodes CDR1 MGHRA and CDR2 YSYEKL. V lost 4 bases, J lost 6 bases, and 12 bases lay in between. The sample here was CD8+ T cells from peripheral blood mononuclear cells, taken in the third trimester of pregnancy. The chain links TRBV4-1 to TRBJ1-1; perhaps TRBD1 as D (5 bases). The TCR originated in a female donor with multiple sclerosis, enrolled in a pregnancy study. The CDR3 reads CASSLQGSAEAFF. CDR3 DNA sequence: TGCGCCAGCAGCCTCCAGGGTAGTGCTGAAGCTTTCTTT.